This is a list of T cell receptor beta chains from one sample in a study of T cell responses to AZD1222 COVID-19 vaccine. Sequencing used immunoSEQ multiplex PCR; TCRdb keeps in-frame clones, though not all of them. The sample has 200,000 or so clones; approximately 93% are singletons. Sequenced material: peripheral blood, taken 28 days after the second AZD1222 dose. These receptors came from an adult who received the AZD1222 COVID-19 vaccine. Each CDR3 is given with its conserved first and last residue. The D gene is left open where the match is weak.

d_call j_call v_call cdr3_aa cdr3_nt
TRBD2 TRBJ2-1 TRBV5-4 CASSWGLAGVNEQFF TGTGCCAGCAGCTGGGGACTAGCGGGGGTCAATGAGCAGTTCTTC
NA TRBJ2-7 TRBV20-1 CSADRDEQYF TGCAGTGCCGACCGGGACGAGCAGTACTTC
TRBD1 TRBJ1-2 TRBV7-2 CASSLYADRGRGGYTF TGTGCCAGCAGCTTATACGCCGACAGGGGAAGAGGTGGCTACACCTTC
NA TRBJ2-2 TRBV11-2 CASSSNSAGANTGELFF TGTGCCAGCAGCTCCAATAGCGCGGGCGCGAACACCGGGGAGCTGTTTTTT
NA TRBJ2-7 TRBV15 CATSRDHLGGVYEQYF TGTGCCACCAGCAGAGACCATCTGGGGGGAGTCTACGAGCAGTACTTC
NA TRBJ1-1 TRBV7-9 CASSLGGARTEAFF TGTGCCAGCAGCTTAGGGGGGGCGCGCACTGAAGCTTTCTTT
NA TRBJ2-7 TRBV10-3 CASRPDGYEQYF TGTGCCAGTCGGCCGGACGGCTACGAGCAGTACTTC
NA TRBJ1-6 TRBV6-6 CATVGTYNSPLHF TGTGCCACGGTCGGGACGTATAATTCACCCCTCCACTTT
NA TRBJ2-7 TRBV9 CASSVEAGPTYEQYF TGTGCCAGCAGCGTAGAGGCGGGGCCAACCTACGAGCAGTACTTC
NA TRBJ1-4 TRBV9 CASSEGKSTNEKLFF TGTGCCAGCAGCGAGGGAAAGTCGACTAATGAAAAACTGTTTTTT
NA TRBJ2-5 TRBV2 CASRPIGVTQYF TGTGCCAGCAGACCCATAGGGGTGACCCAGTACTTC
NA TRBJ2-1 TRBV7-3 CASRYENEQFF TGTGCCAGCAGGTACGAAAATGAGCAGTTCTTC
NA TRBJ1-1 TRBV11-3 CASSFQMNTEAFF TGTGCCAGCAGCTTCCAGATGAACACTGAAGCTTTCTTT
NA TRBJ1-1 TRBV12-3/TRBV12-4 CASTPNTEAFF TGTGCCAGCACCCCCAACACTGAAGCTTTCTTT
NA TRBJ2-3 TRBV30 CAWSREKITDTQYF TGTGCCTGGAGTAGGGAGAAGATAACAGATACGCAGTATTTT
NA TRBJ1-4 TRBV3-1/TRBV3-2 CASSLLGTNEKLFF TGTGCCAGCAGCTTACTAGGAACTAATGAAAAACTGTTTTTT
NA TRBJ1-1 TRBV7-9 CAWARVSTEAFF TGTGCCTGGGCGAGGGTGTCCACTGAAGCTTTCTTT
NA TRBJ1-6 TRBV28 CASSAPGPNSPLHF TGTGCCAGCAGTGCTCCGGGCCCGAATTCACCCCTCCACTTT